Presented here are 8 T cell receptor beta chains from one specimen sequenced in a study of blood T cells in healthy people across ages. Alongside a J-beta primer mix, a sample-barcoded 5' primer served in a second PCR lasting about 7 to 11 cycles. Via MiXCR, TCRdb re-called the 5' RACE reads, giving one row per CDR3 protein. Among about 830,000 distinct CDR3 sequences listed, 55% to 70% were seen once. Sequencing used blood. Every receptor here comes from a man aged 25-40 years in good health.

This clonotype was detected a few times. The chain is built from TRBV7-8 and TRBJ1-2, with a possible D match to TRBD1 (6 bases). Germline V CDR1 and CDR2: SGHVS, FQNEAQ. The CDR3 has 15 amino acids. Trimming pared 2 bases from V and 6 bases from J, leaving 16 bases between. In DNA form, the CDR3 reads TGTGCCAGCAGCTTAATACGCCCAGGGGCGGATGGCTACACCTTC. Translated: CASSLIRPGADGYTF.

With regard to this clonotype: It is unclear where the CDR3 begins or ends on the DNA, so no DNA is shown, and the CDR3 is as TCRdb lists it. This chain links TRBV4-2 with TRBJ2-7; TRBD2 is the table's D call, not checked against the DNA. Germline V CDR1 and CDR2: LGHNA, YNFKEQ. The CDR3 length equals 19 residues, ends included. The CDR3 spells CASSQVAVASGSFTYEQCF.

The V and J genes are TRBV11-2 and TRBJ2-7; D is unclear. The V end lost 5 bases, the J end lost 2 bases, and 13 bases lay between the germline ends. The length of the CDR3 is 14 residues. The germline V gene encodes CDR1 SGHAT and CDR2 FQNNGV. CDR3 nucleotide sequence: TGTGCCAGCAGCACCCGTCCCCGGACCTACGAGCAGTACTTC. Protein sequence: CASSTRPRTYEQYF.

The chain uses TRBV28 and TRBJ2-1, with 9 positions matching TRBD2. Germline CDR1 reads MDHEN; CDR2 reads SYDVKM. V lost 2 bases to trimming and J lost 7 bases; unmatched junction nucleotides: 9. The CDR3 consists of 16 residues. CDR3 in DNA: TGTGCCAGCAGTTTACTCTTAGGGACTAGCAATAATGAGCAGTTCTTC. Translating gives CASSLLLGTSNNEQFF.

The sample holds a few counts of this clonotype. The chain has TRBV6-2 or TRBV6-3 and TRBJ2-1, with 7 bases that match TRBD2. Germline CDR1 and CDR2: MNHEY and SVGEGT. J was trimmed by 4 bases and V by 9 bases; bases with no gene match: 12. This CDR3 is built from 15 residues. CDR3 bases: TGTGCCAGTGGGAGCGGGGTCCTGAGGTACAATGAGCAGTTCTTC. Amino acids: CASGSGVLRYNEQFF.

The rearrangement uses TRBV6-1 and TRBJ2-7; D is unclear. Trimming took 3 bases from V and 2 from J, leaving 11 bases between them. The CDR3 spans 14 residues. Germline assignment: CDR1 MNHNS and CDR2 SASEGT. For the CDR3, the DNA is TGTGCCAGCAGTGAGGTCCAGCAGACCTACGAGCAGTACTTC. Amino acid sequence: CASSEVQQTYEQYF.

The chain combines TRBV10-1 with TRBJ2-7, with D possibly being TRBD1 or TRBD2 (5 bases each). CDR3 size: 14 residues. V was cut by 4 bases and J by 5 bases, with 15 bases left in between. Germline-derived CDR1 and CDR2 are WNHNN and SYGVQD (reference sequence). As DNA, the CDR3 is TGCGCCAGCAGTGCACGAGGGGCGATACACGAGCAGTACTTC. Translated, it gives CASSARGAIHEQYF.

The CDR3 DNA is TGTGCCAGCAGCTCGACCGGGACTATATCCTTCTACGAGCAGTACTTC. The encoded protein is CASSSTGTISFYEQYF. The rearrangement links TRBV7-9 to TRBJ2-7; 7 bases are shared with TRBD2. Trimming took 4 bases from V and 3 from J; bases not matched to a gene: 12. The CDR3 has 16 amino acids. In germline, CDR1 is SEHNR, CDR2 FQNEAQ (reference sequence).